The T cell receptor (beta chain) under discussion was sequenced for a study of regulatory T cells in long-lasting Graves disease. About the study: Antithyroid drug intake by newly diagnosed Graves' patients had lasted under 3 months.

Construction of the TCR beta libraries employed iRepertoire HTBI primers in conjunction with Arm-PCR of CDR3 regions. Each CDR3 protein gets one entry after TCRdb re-called the multiplex PCR reads with MiXCR. The sample yields around 420,000 distinct CDR3 sequences, about a sixth seen once. The CDR3 consists of 13 residues. Germline values: CDR1 SGHTA, CDR2 FQGNSA. V was pared by 5 bases and J by 1 base, with 5 bases between. Time point reported: newly diagnosed GD, antithyroid drugs for less than 3 months. PBMC RNA served as the TCR library source. From each patient, around 9 milliliters of peripheral blood was drawn and collected into an EDTA anticoagulant tube. Notes on the study in general: TCR diversity was lower in persistent Graves' patients than in newly diagnosed ones.

This clonotype was seen repeatedly, ten times or more. Antigen unknown. The starting material was peripheral blood mononuclear cells (PBMCs), obtained at new diagnosis, from a patient treated with antithyroid drugs. The chain recombines TRBV7-2 with TRBJ1-4; D is perhaps TRBD1 (5 bases). The receptor comes from a female donor with Graves disease. For the CDR3, the DNA is TGTGCCAGCAGCAGGGGAACTAATGAAAAACTGTTTTTT. It is translated as CASSRGTNEKLFF.